This T cell receptor (beta chain) derives from a study of blood T cell repertoires in COVID-19. Study summary: T cells, B-cell-depleted T cells, or PBMCs provided the cDNA or gDNA that served as material.

The CDR3 length is 14 residues. Germline CDR1 SEHNR, CDR2 FQNEAQ (reference sequence). V lost 1 base to trimming and J lost 1 base, with 7 bases between them. The assay was immunoSEQ multiplex PCR, and TCRdb's table has in-frame clones only and misses some. The table includes about 300,000 clones, roughly 85% detected once. The TCR originated in a woman between 50 and 59 years old who had recovered from COVID-19. The sample was PBMCs or T cells enriched from blood (not recorded which). This sequence joins TRBV7-9 and TRBJ1-1, with no clear D. The CDR3 sequence: CASSLVSRNTEAFF. The CDR3 DNA reads TGTGCCAGCAGCTTAGTCTCTCGGAACACTGAAGCTTTCTTT.